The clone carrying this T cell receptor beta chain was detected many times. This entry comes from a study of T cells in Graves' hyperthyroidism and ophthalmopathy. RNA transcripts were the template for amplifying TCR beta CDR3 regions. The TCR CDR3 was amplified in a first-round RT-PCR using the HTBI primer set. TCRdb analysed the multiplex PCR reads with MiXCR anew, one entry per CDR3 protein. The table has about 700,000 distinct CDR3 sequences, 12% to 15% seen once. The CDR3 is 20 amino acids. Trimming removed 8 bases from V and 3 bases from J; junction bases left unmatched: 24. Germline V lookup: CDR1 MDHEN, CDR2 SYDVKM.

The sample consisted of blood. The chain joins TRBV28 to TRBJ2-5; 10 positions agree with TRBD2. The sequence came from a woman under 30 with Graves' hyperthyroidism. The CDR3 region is CASRFGELAGTPPREETQYF. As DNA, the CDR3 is TGTGCCAGCCGATTCGGGGAACTAGCGGGAACCCCCCCCAGGGAAGAGACCCAGTACTTC.